Below are 24 T cell receptor beta chains sequenced from a single sample in a study of blood T cell repertoires in COVID-19. Repertoires were generated with immunoSEQ multiplex PCR, while TCRdb's copy carries only in-frame clones and drops some. The table lists some 200,000 clones, 80% to 90% of them singletons. Sequenced sample: peripheral blood. Receptor source: a man between 18 and 35 years old with active or convalescent COVID-19.

The rearrangement joins TRBV7-2 to TRBJ1-2, with 12 bases matching TRBD1. Germline lookup yields CDR1 SGHTA and CDR2 FQGNSA. Unmatched junction bases numbered 15, after V lost 6 bases and J lost 7 bases. CDR3 length: 17 amino acids. The CDR3 sequence is CASSFRAGDRGQGGYTF. The CDR3 DNA follows: TGTGCCAGCAGTTTTAGGGCGGGGGACAGGGGGCAAGGTGGCTACACCTTC.

The rearrangement links TRBV2 to TRBJ1-5, with D unresolved. Germline V gene lookup returns CDR1 SNHLY and CDR2 FYNNEI. This CDR3 region has 14 residues. V lost 7 bases to trimming and J lost 5 bases, with 15 bases between them. The CDR3 DNA sequence: TGTGCCAGCACCCCCAACGGGGTCCATCAGCCCCAGCATTTT. It encodes CASTPNGVHQPQHF.

The chain links TRBV28 to TRBJ1-5, with no clear D. V was pared by 3 bases and J by 9 bases, with 9 bases between. The germline CDR1 and CDR2 sequences are MDHEN and SYDVKM. This CDR3 has 12 amino acids. The CDR3: CASSFPKAPQHF. Written as DNA, the CDR3 is TGTGCCAGCAGTTTCCCTAAAGCGCCCCAGCATTTT.

The V call is TRBV19, the J call TRBJ1-2; possibly TRBD1 for D (6 bases). Looked up from germline, CDR1 is LNHDA and CDR2 is SQIVND (reference sequence). This CDR3 comprises 13 residues. Trimming stripped 9 bases from V and 6 bases from J, with 17 bases between. CDR3 residues: CASRIQGWDGYTF. Here the CDR3 DNA reads TGTGCCAGCCGTATACAGGGTTGGGATGGCTACACCTTC. The whole variable domain, remainder taken from reference TRBV19 and TRBJ1-2, is DGGITQSPKYLFRKEGQNVTLSCEQNLNHDAMYWYRQDPGQGLRLIYYSQIVNDFQKGDIAEGYSVSREKKESFPLTVTSAQKNPTAFYLCASRIQGWDGYTFGSGTRLTVV.

The gene calls are TRBV19 and TRBJ1-4; 9 bases line up with TRBD1. Looked up from germline, CDR1 is LNHDA and CDR2 is SQIVND (reference sequence). The V gene end was trimmed by 4 bases and the J gene end by 7 bases; junction bases not matched to a gene: 10. This CDR3 has 16 residues. In nucleotides, the CDR3 is TGTGCCAGTAGTACACGGTTACAGGGGGCAGGTGAAAAACTGTTTTTT. As protein: CASSTRLQGAGEKLFF. Combining the CDR3 with reference TRBV19 and TRBJ1-4 gives the whole variable domain DGGITQSPKYLFRKEGQNVTLSCEQNLNHDAMYWYRQDPGQGLRLIYYSQIVNDFQKGDIAEGYSVSREKKESFPLTVTSAQKNPTAFYLCASSTRLQGAGEKLFFGSGTQLSVL.

Regarding this clone: Germline and junction disagree at one end, which may indicate a read error. V is TRBV6-4 and J is TRBJ1-2; TRBD1 matches 7 bases. The CDR3 extends over 12 amino acids. From germline, CDR1 is MRHNA and CDR2 SNTAGT. The CDR3 loop reads CASSDLTDRLFF. The CDR3 DNA is TGTGCCAGCAGTGACCTAACGGACAGGCTCTTCTTC.

The genes are TRBV19 and TRBJ1-2; 7 bases are shared with TRBD1. Germline V lookup: CDR1 LNHDA, CDR2 SQIVND (reference sequence). V trimming: 3 bases; J trimming: 8 bases; junction bases outside the gene matches: 9. CDR3 length: 14 residues. The chain's CDR3 is CASSMTPTGPGYTF. The CDR3 coding sequence is TGTGCCAGTAGTATGACACCGACAGGGCCCGGCTACACCTTC. The variable domain in full, with the rest retrieved from reference TRBV19 and TRBJ1-2, is DGGITQSPKYLFRKEGQNVTLSCEQNLNHDAMYWYRQDPGQGLRLIYYSQIVNDFQKGDIAEGYSVSREKKESFPLTVTSAQKNPTAFYLCASSMTPTGPGYTFGSGTRLTVV.

The rearrangement joins TRBV7-7 to TRBJ2-7; D is ambiguous. The CDR3 totals 14 residues. V dropped 5 bases and J dropped 0 bases, with 11 bases sitting between them. Germline-derived CDR1 and CDR2 are SSHAT and FNYEAQ (reference sequence). Here the CDR3 DNA reads TGTGCCAGCAGCCGACTTGAGACCTCCTACGAGCAGTACTTC. Its protein product is CASSRLETSYEQYF.

This chain joins TRBV28 and TRBJ1-1; 8 bases fit TRBD1. V shed 4 bases and J 1 base; nucleotides not matched to a gene: 8. Germline V gene sequence: CDR1 MDHEN, CDR2 SYDVKM. The CDR3 is 16 amino acids. CDR3 DNA sequence: TGTGCCAGCAGTTCGTTCGACAGGGGCAGGAACACTGAAGCTTTCTTT. Translating gives CASSSFDRGRNTEAFF.

The chain recombines TRBV27 with TRBJ1-4; 8 bases are a match to TRBD1. Trimming at V came to 5 bases and at J to 3 bases, leaving 5 bases not matched to a gene. CDR1 and CDR2 (germline): MNHEY, SMNVEV (reference sequence). This CDR3 has 15 amino acids. CDR3: CASSDQGASNEKLFF. CDR3 sequence (DNA): TGTGCCAGCAGTGACCAGGGGGCGTCTAATGAAAAACTGTTTTTT.

The chain couples TRBV28 to TRBJ1-1; 8 bases fit TRBD1. There are 11 residues in the CDR3. The germline V gene has CDR1 MDHEN and CDR2 SYDVKM. J was trimmed by 4 bases and V by 10 bases; bases with no gene match: 2. The CDR3 loop is CATQGATEAFF. In DNA form, the CDR3 reads TGTGCCACGCAGGGGGCCACTGAAGCTTTCTTT.

The CDR3 here is CASSLGRGRGNTEAFF. The CDR3 DNA is TGTGCCAGCAGCTTAGGCAGGGGGCGCGGGAACACTGAAGCTTTCTTT. J is TRBJ1-1 and V is TRBV11-3; 8 nucleotides agree with TRBD1. The germline CDR1 and CDR2 sequences are SGHNT and YENEEA. The junction had 5 bases not matched to a gene; V was cut back by 1 base and J by 1 base. The CDR3 is 16 amino acids.

The J gene is TRBJ2-1, the V gene TRBV7-3; the D is unclear. V dropped 3 bases and J dropped 7 bases, with 10 bases sitting between them. CDR1 SGHTA and CDR2 FQGTGA come from the germline V gene. The CDR3 runs 13 residues. The CDR3 nucleotides are TGTGCCAGCAGCTTTGGAGTATCAAATGAGCAGTTCTTC. Encoded protein: CASSFGVSNEQFF.

As for this clone: A junction boundary mismatches the germline segment, possibly from a read error. This sequence joins TRBV27 and TRBJ1-1, with D perhaps matching TRBD1 (6 bases). The CDR3 extends over 15 amino acids. Germline V gene sequence: CDR1 MNHEY, CDR2 SMNVEV (reference sequence). The CDR3 bases are TGTGCCAGCAGCCCCAACCCTCAGGGGAGCACTGAAGCTTTTTTT. Amino acids: CASSPNPQGSTEAFF.

J is TRBJ2-7 and V is TRBV5-6; no clear D gene. Germline V gene sequence: CDR1 SGHDT, CDR2 YYEEEE. The CDR3 has 13 residues. Trimming left V 0 bases short and J 0 bases short, with 4 bases between. Here the CDR3 reads CASSLGSSYEQYF. The CDR3 DNA reads TGTGCCAGCAGCTTGGGGAGCTCCTACGAGCAGTACTTC.

This sequence joins TRBV10-3 and TRBJ2-3; no firm D call. Germline V gene data show CDR1 as ENHRY and CDR2 as SYGVKD. The germline V and J ends were trimmed by 0 bases and 1 base, with 5 bases remaining between them. The CDR3 covers 14 residues. Here the CDR3 DNA reads TGTGCCATCAGTGAGTCGAGCGGCACAGATACGCAGTATTTT. Its protein product is CAISESSGTDTQYF.

The chain has TRBV5-1 and TRBJ2-3, with 7 nucleotides matching TRBD2. CDR1 and CDR2 (germline): SGHRS, YFSETQ. This CDR3 has 16 amino acids. V lost 1 base to trimming and J lost 5 bases; unmatched junction nucleotides: 10. The chain's CDR3 is CASSLSLAGAGDTQYF. The CDR3, as DNA: TGCGCCAGCAGCTTGTCTTTAGCGGGTGCAGGAGATACGCAGTATTTT.

The CDR3 DNA sequence: TGTGCCAGCAGCCCCCAGGGTTTCTCCTATAATTCACCCCTCCACTTT. Translation: CASSPQGFSYNSPLHF. The chain links TRBV9 to TRBJ1-6, with a tentative D call TRBD1 (5 bases). Germline V gene sequence: CDR1 SGDLS, CDR2 YYNGEE. The CDR3 runs to 16 residues. Between the trimmed V and J ends, which lost 4 bases and 0 bases, there was a span of 11 bases.

V is TRBV5-1 and J is TRBJ1-1; 7 bases map to TRBD1. This CDR3 contains 18 residues. Trimming cost V 3 bases and J 2 bases; bases outside gene matches: 16. Germline CDR1 and CDR2: SGHRS and YFSETQ. The CDR3 is CASSSGTVLRRGNTEAFF. CDR3 nucleotide sequence: TGCGCCAGCAGCTCGGGGACAGTTTTGCGGCGGGGAAACACTGAAGCTTTCTTT.

This chain joins TRBV6-5 and TRBJ1-1; TRBD1 agrees at 8 bases. The CDR3 is made up of 12 amino acids. CDR1 is MNHEY, CDR2 SVGAGI, per germline. The junction had 6 bases not matched to a gene; V was cut back by 4 bases and J by 11 bases. The CDR3 loop reads CASSSTGARAFF. CDR3 in DNA: TGTGCCAGCAGTTCGACAGGGGCCAGGGCTTTCTTT.

This chain links TRBV7-8 with TRBJ1-3; D is undetermined. The germline V gene encodes CDR1 SGHVS and CDR2 FQNEAQ. This CDR3 region has 15 residues. Trimming took off 3 bases at V and 0 bases at J, with 9 bases between the two ends. This CDR3 is CASSLERSSGNTIYF. Written as DNA, the CDR3 is TGTGCCAGCAGCTTGGAACGGAGCTCTGGAAACACCATATATTTT.

This sequence joins TRBV7-2 and TRBJ1-2; TRBD1 might be the D (6 bases). The length of the CDR3 is 14 residues. The V end lost 4 bases, the J end lost 2 bases, and 11 bases lay between the germline ends. The germline CDR1 and CDR2 sequences are SGHTA and FQGNSA. The CDR3 DNA reads TGTGCCAGCAGCTCCCAAGGGGGAAACTATGGCTACACCTTC. Translated: CASSSQGGNYGYTF.

The genes are TRBV28 and TRBJ2-7, with 7 positions matching TRBD2. Germline V gene sequence: CDR1 MDHEN, CDR2 SYDVKM. Germline trimming cut 5 bases from V and 7 bases from J; bases unmatched to any gene: 14. The CDR3 is 15 amino acids. The DNA for the CDR3 is TGTGCCAGCAGTGTCCCGCGGGCGGGAGCGGGGGAGCAGTACTTC. Protein product: CASSVPRAGAGEQYF.

The rearrangement uses TRBV7-5 and TRBJ2-3; the table's D call, TRBD2, has no DNA check behind it. TRBV7-5 is shown as a pseudogene. The CDR3 has 14 residues. The CDR3, as DNA: TGTGTCAGAAGCTTAGCCCCCGGCAGCGGGGCGCAGTATTTT. Amino acids: CVRSLAPGSGAQYF.